The TCR beta chain under discussion was sequenced for a study of T cells after yellow fever vaccination. J gave up 7 bases and V 3 bases, and 13 bases lay outside the gene matches. In germline, CDR1 is DFQATT, CDR2 SNEGSKA (reference sequence). The CDR3 has 17 amino acids. Whole-study findings and limits: Reappearance after the booster was observed for most primary-vaccination clones (about 95% CD4, roughly 88% CD8). Across the CD4 and CD8 compartments, a small share of clonotypes was present in both.

Comments on this clonotype: Its antigen is currently unknown.

TCRdb re-analysed the 5' RACE reads in MiXCR, keeping a single row per CDR3 protein. Of hundreds of thousands of distinct CDR3 sequences in the sample, about 14% were seen once. The sample consisted of PBMCs, taken on the day of the yellow fever booster vaccination. The TCR was taken from a man aged 25-40 years who received the YFV17D yellow fever vaccine. This sequence joins TRBV20-1 and TRBJ2-2; 11 bases fit TRBD1. Here the CDR3 reads CSASPTLGQGANGELFF. CDR3 bases: TGCAGTGCTAGCCCCACACTCGGACAGGGGGCTAACGGGGAGCTGTTTTTT.